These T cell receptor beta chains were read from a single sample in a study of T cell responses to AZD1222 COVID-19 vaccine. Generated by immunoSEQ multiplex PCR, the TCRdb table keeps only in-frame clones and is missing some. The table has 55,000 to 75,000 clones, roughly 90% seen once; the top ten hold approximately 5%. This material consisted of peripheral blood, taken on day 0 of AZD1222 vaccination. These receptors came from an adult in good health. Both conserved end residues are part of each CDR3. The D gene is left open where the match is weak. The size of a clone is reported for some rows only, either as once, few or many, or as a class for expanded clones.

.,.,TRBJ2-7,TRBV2,CASSVRIHEQYF,TGTGCCAGCAGTGTTAGGATCCACGAGCAGTACTTC
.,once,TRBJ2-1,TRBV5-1,CASSPGSLNNEQFF,TGCGCCAGCAGCCCCGGGTCCCTGAACAATGAGCAGTTCTTC
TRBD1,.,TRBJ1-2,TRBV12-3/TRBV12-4,CASRRTGNYGYTF,TGTGCCAGCAGGCGGACAGGCAACTATGGCTACACCTTC
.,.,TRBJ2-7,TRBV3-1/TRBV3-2,CASSQLTGYEQYF,TGTGCCAGCAGCCAACTGACCGGTTACGAGCAGTACTTC
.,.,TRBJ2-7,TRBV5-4,CASSLGYEQYF,TGTGCCAGCAGCTTAGGTTACGAGCAGTACTTC
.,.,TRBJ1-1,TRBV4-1,CASSPERGDNTEAFF,TGCGCCAGCAGCCCGGAGAGAGGGGATAACACTGAAGCTTTCTTT
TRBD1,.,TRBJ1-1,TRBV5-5,CASSYRFRGDSEAFF,TGTGCCAGCAGCTACCGGTTCAGGGGGGATTCTGAAGCTTTCTTT
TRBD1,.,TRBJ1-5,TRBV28,CASSFTGGPRNQPQHF,TGTGCCAGCAGTTTCACAGGGGGCCCTCGCAATCAGCCCCAGCATTTT
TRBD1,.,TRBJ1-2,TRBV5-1,CASSFTRGYGYTF,TGCGCCAGCAGCTTCACCAGGGGGTATGGCTACACCTTC
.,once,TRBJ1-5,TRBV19,CASSKGYHQPQHF,TGTGCCAGTAGTAAGGGCTACCATCAGCCCCAGCATTTT
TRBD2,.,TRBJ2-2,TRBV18,CASSPPGRGDTGELFF,TGTGCCAGCTCACCTCCCGGGCGGGGGGACACCGGGGAGCTGTTTTTT
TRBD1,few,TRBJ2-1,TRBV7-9,CASSVQGNFNEQFF,TGTGCCAGCAGCGTACAGGGGAATTTCAATGAGCAGTTCTTC
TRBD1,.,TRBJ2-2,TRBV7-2,CASSTRQGANTGELFF,TGTGCCAGCAGCACCAGACAGGGGGCGAACACCGGGGAGCTGTTTTTT
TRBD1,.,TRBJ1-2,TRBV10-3,CAIRSETRTGGEGYTF,TGTGCCATCAGAAGCGAGACCCGGACAGGGGGCGAAGGCTACACCTTC
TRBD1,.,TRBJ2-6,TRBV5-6,CASSLDRGTFLSGANVLTF,TGTGCCAGCAGCTTGGACAGGGGCACTTTCCTTTCTGGGGCCAACGTCCTGACTTTC
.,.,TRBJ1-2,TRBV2,CASSVNLSNYGYTF,TGTGCCAGCAGTGTTAACCTTTCTAACTATGGCTACACCTTC
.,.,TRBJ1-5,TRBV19,CASKSRDGGNQPQHF,TGTGCCAGTAAAAGCCGAGACGGGGGCAATCAGCCCCAGCATTTT
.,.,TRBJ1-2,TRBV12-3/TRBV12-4,CASSLTGDYGYTF,TGTGCCAGCAGTTTAACGGGGGACTATGGCTACACCTTC
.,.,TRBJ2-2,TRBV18,CASSTPVMSGELFF,TGTGCCAGCTCAACCCCCGTCATGAGCGGGGAGCTGTTTTTT
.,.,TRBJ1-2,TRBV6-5,CASNSWGYTF,TGTGCCAGCAACTCGTGGGGCTACACCTTC
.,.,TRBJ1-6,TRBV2,CASSDGSYNSPLHF,TGTGCCAGCAGTGACGGCTCCTATAATTCACCCCTCCACTTT
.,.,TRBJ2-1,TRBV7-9,CASSFFDEQFF,TGTGCCAGCAGCTTTTTCGATGAGCAGTTCTTC
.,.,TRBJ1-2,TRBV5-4,CASSLNAGYTF,TGTGCCAGCAGCTTGAACGCGGGCTACACCTTC
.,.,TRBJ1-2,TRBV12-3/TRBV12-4,CASSRTGRGYTF,TGTGCCAGCAGCCGAACAGGGAGAGGCTACACCTTC
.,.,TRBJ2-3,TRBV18,CASSTLLDTQYF,TGTGCCAGCTCAACTCTGCTAGATACGCAGTATTTT
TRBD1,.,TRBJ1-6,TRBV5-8,CASSFGQGSVSPLHF,TGTGCCAGCAGCTTCGGACAGGGTTCGGTCTCACCCCTCCACTTT
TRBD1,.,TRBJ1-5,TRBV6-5,CASSLTGGPNQPQHF,TGTGCCAGCAGCTTAACAGGGGGCCCCAATCAGCCCCAGCATTTT
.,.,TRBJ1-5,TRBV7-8,CASSLDRGGYQPQHF,TGTGCCAGCAGCTTAGACCGGGGGGGGTATCAGCCCCAGCATTTT
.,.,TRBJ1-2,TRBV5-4,CASSPGTGNYGYTF,TGTGCCAGCAGCCCCGGGACGGGAAATTATGGCTACACCTTC